This TCR beta chain came from a study of blood T cell repertoires in COVID-19. From germline, CDR1 is SGHTA and CDR2 FQGNSA. The trim removed 5 bases at V and 6 bases at J, leaving 2 bases unmatched. The CDR3 runs to 14 residues. The table came from immunoSEQ multiplex PCR; TCRdb's copy has only in-frame clones and leaves some out. The sample carries around 230,000 clones, 86% recorded once. The sequencing sample was made of PBMCs or T cells enriched from blood (not recorded which). The receptor's source is a woman aged 40 to 50 with acute COVID-19. This chain connects TRBV7-2 to TRBJ2-7, with 15 bases identical to TRBD2. CDR3 sequence: CASSPGLAGGEQYF. Here the CDR3 DNA reads TGTGCCAGCAGCCCGGGACTAGCGGGGGGCGAGCAGTACTTC.